One sample yielded the 17 T cell receptor beta chains listed below, sequenced in a study of post-analysis software for immune sequencing data. General study findings and limits: There were four or five TRBV segments more frequent in patients than controls, and TRBV5-6, TRBV5-1 and TRBV20-1 were among them.

Antigens of these TCRs are unknown. cDNA libraries of TCR beta carried unique molecular identifiers. From the PCR reads, TCRdb called clonotypes with MiXCR, one entry per CDR3 protein. Of roughly 400,000 distinct CDR3 sequences detected, roughly 38% appear once; the ten largest clones hold approximately 7.6%. The sample comprised blood. Receptors were obtained from a girl aged 2 to 10 with multiple sclerosis.

V usage is TRBV29-1 and J usage is TRBJ2-5; D unresolved. The tail of the sequence fits TRBJ2-7 better, so the J call may be wrong. Germline CDR1 SQVTM, CDR2 ANQGSEA. There are 15 residues in the CDR3. The DNA for the CDR3 is TGCAGCGTTGGATGGCAGCCAGGTGGTTCCTACGAGCAGTACTTC. It encodes CSVGWQPGGSYEQYF.

This chain connects TRBV29-1 to TRBJ2-4; 7 nucleotides align to TRBD1. The V and J ends lost 6 bases and 8 bases, in that order; junction bases with no gene match: 10. CDR1 is SQVTM and CDR2 is ANQGSEA in the germline V gene. The CDR3 extends over 13 amino acids. The CDR3 coding sequence is TGCAGCGTAACCCGACAGGGCACGGACATTCAGTACTTC. Residues: CSVTRQGTDIQYF.

The chain joins TRBV6-6 to TRBJ1-2; 10 nucleotides match TRBD1. The trim removed 5 bases at V and 8 bases at J, leaving 8 bases unmatched. Germline V lookup: CDR1 MNHNY, CDR2 SVGAGI (reference sequence). The CDR3 is 14 amino acids. The CDR3 coding sequence is TGTGCCAGCAGTCAGACAGGGGGCGCGGGAGGCTACACCTTC. This sequence encodes CASSQTGGAGGYTF.

DNA for the CDR3: TGTGCCAGCCAACCTTCAGCCGATTCACCCCTCCACTTT. As protein: CASQPSADSPLHF. This chain connects TRBV12-3 or TRBV12-4 to TRBJ1-6; no clear D gene. Trimming stripped 8 bases from V and 8 bases from J, with 13 bases between. CDR3 size: 13 residues.

The CDR3, as DNA: TGTGCCAGCAGCCCACAGGGAGCCTCCGTAAACATTCAGTACTTC. Its protein is CASSPQGASVNIQYF. The chain combines TRBV12-3 or TRBV12-4 with TRBJ2-4; tentative D call: TRBD1 (6 bases). The CDR3 runs to 15 residues. V was trimmed by 6 bases and J by 6 bases, leaving 18 bases between them.

This clonotype was observed a few times. The chain links TRBV7-9 to TRBJ2-7, with D unresolved. Per the germline V gene, CDR1 is SEHNR and CDR2 is FQNEAQ (reference sequence). The ends were cut back, 5 bases at V and 2 bases at J, with 19 bases in the middle. The CDR3 has 16 residues. Here the CDR3 DNA reads TGTGCCAGCAGCCCTCTGGGGTACCCGTACGCCTACGAGCAGTACTTC. As protein: CASSPLGYPYAYEQYF.

This chain uses TRBV18 with TRBJ1-6, with a possible D match to TRBD1 (5 bases). Germline CDR1 KGHSH, CDR2 LQKENI. The CDR3 contains 15 residues. The V gene lost 5 bases and the J gene lost 7 bases, with 15 bases spanning the gap. The CDR3 reads CASSIRDVINSPLHF. CDR3 in DNA: TGTGCCAGCTCAATCCGGGACGTAATCAATTCACCCCTCCACTTT.

This clonotype was counted between two and nine times. The chain uses TRBV13 and TRBJ2-1; the D is unclear. The V and J ends lost 5 bases and 4 bases respectively, with 15 bases between them. The CDR3 loop spans 15 amino acids. Germline V gene lookup returns CDR1 PRHDT and CDR2 FYEKMQ (reference sequence). The CDR3 DNA reads as TGTGCCAGCAGCCCGGAGAGAGACGGTTACAATGAGCAGTTCTTC. Encoded protein: CASSPERDGYNEQFF.

This chain uses TRBV12-3 or TRBV12-4 with TRBJ2-5; D possibly corresponds to TRBD2 (5 bases). The CDR3 is 14 amino acids. Trimming cost V 7 bases and J 7 bases, with 19 bases left between them. The CDR3 protein is CASTLPQTTGTQYF. CDR3 DNA: TGTGCCAGCACCTTACCGCAGACTACGGGGACCCAGTACTTC.

The chain is built from TRBV20-1 and TRBJ2-4; tentative D call: TRBD1 (7 bases). Germline assignment: CDR1 DFQATT and CDR2 SNEGSKA (reference sequence). The CDR3 contains 17 residues. V was pared by 1 base and J by 3 bases, with 19 bases between. The CDR3 DNA reads TGCAGTGCTAGAGCCCCCAGGGGGGACCCCTTCAAAAACATTCAGTACTTC. The encoded protein is CSARAPRGDPFKNIQYF.

The chain employs TRBV3-1 and TRBJ2-1, with a possible D match to TRBD2 (7 bases). Germline CDR1 and CDR2: LGHDT and YNNKEL (reference sequence). The CDR3 consists of 15 residues. Trimming took 3 bases from V and 7 from J, leaving 16 bases between them. CDR3 nucleotide sequence: TGTGCCAGCAGCCAGGGCGGGGGCCTGGGGAATGAGCAGTTCTTC. Its protein is CASSQGGGLGNEQFF.

This clonotype was counted once. The chain carries TRBV28 and TRBJ2-7, with 9 bases that match TRBD2. The CDR3 consists of 16 residues. Germline CDR1 MDHEN, CDR2 SYDVKM. Germline trimming cut 6 bases from V and 4 bases from J; bases unmatched to any gene: 13. For the CDR3, the DNA is TGTGCCAGCAGGACCCTTAGGAGACTAGCGGTGTACGAGCAGTACTTC. This gives the protein CASRTLRRLAVYEQYF.

This clonotype has only a few counts. The chain uses TRBV4-3 and TRBJ2-1, with a weak D call TRBD2 (7 bases). Germline lookup yields CDR1 LGHNA and CDR2 YSLEER. This CDR3 has 17 residues. Trimming pared 3 bases from V and 2 bases from J, leaving 17 bases between. CDR3 nucleotides: TGCGCCAGCAGCCATCTGGGGGCGGGAGTCACCTACAATGAGCAGTTCTTC. Protein product: CASSHLGAGVTYNEQFF.

This clonotype was picked up a small number of times. This chain links TRBV12-3 or TRBV12-4 with TRBJ1-2; TRBD1 agrees at 9 bases. V lost 6 bases to trimming and J lost 7 bases; unmatched junction nucleotides: 6. This CDR3 spans 13 amino acids. The CDR3 region is CASSTDRGGGYTF. The DNA of the CDR3 is TGTGCCAGCAGCACGGACAGGGGAGGTGGCTACACCTTC.

The V call is TRBV7-2, the J call TRBJ2-7; 13 bases line up with TRBD2. This CDR3 region has 17 residues. CDR1 and CDR2 (germline): SGHTA, FQGNSA. With V trimmed by 5 bases and J by 2 bases, 9 bases remained unmatched. For the CDR3, the DNA is TGTGCCAGCAGCCACGGACTAGCGGGAGTTTCCGCCTACGAGCAGTACTTC. It specifies CASSHGLAGVSAYEQYF.

This clonotype has just a few counts. The chain has TRBV7-2 and TRBJ2-7, with D possibly TRBD2 on 7 matching bases. The J call could be wrong; TRBJ2-5 is a better fit for the DNA end. The CDR3 totals 14 residues. CDR1 is SGHTA and CDR2 is FQGNSA in the germline V gene. The CDR3 region has the DNA TGTGCCAGCAGCTATGGGGGGGGCGCAGAGACCCAGTACTTC. Protein sequence: CASSYGGGAETQYF.

This chain joins TRBV6-1 and TRBJ2-4; 7 nucleotides agree with TRBD2. The ends lost 1 base at V and 9 bases at J; junction bases unmatched: 6. CDR1 is MNHNS and CDR2 is SASEGT in the germline V gene. This CDR3 region has 14 residues. CDR3 sequence reads: CASSEGTGGSIQYF. The CDR3 DNA reads as TGTGCCAGCAGTGAAGGGACCGGGGGGAGCATTCAGTACTTC.